The clone carrying this TCR beta chain was observed a single time. Its antigen is not known. Sequencing used immunoSEQ multiplex PCR; TCRdb keeps in-frame clones, though not all of them. The table lists over 55,000 clones, over 90% of them singletons. The data are from a study of OX40 agonist ivuxolimab in advanced cancers. Study summary: While on treatment, patients had intravenous ivuxolimab at 0.01 to 10 mg/kg every 2 weeks. Those treated in dose escalation had hepatocellular carcinoma, melanoma, renal cell cancer or head and neck cancer. Overall study findings and caveats: The authors also found low normalized T-cell clonal expansion in some nonresponders.

The starting material was CD4+ or CD8+ T cells sorted from blood, obtained in a trial of the OX40 agonist ivuxolimab. This sequence was found in an adult with an advanced solid tumor such as melanoma, head and neck, liver or kidney cancer.

In DNA form, the CDR3 reads TGTGCCAGCAGCCAGACGTGGGGGGCCGGGGATACGCAGTATTTT. Its protein is CASSQTWGAGDTQYF. The V call is TRBV7-2, the J call TRBJ2-3; the D call may be TRBD1 or TRBD2 (6 bases each). Between the trimmed V and J ends, which lost 5 bases and 6 bases, there was a span of 18 bases. The CDR3 totals 15 residues. CDR1 is SGHTA and CDR2 is FQGNSA in the germline V gene.